These 17 T cell receptor beta chains share one sample of origin, sequenced in a study of blood T cell repertoires in COVID-19. Method: immunoSEQ multiplex PCR; TCRdb's copy keeps in-frame clones and lacks some. This sample has more than 200,000 clones; 88% occur once, and the top ten carry about 1.8%. Sequencing was carried out using peripheral blood. The receptor set was obtained from a man in his 70s with acute or convalescent COVID-19.

This clone has only one observation. The chain employs TRBV19 and TRBJ2-7; 11 bases map to TRBD1. After removal of 3 bases from V and 5 bases from J, the junction contained 3 bases not matched to a gene. This CDR3 is 14 amino acids long. Germline lookup yields CDR1 LNHDA and CDR2 SQIVND (reference sequence). CDR3 loop: CASSIGTGGNEQYF. CDR3 DNA: TGTGCCAGTAGTATTGGGACAGGGGGAAACGAGCAGTACTTC.

The rearrangement uses TRBV9 and TRBJ1-5; D unresolved. Germline V lookup: CDR1 SGDLS, CDR2 YYNGEE. Trimming took off 3 bases at V and 9 bases at J, with 22 bases between the two ends. The CDR3 consists of 16 residues. Written as DNA, the CDR3 is TGTGCCAGCAGCGCGACCCAGACCCTCAACGGCGGGCCCCAGCATTTT. This gives the protein CASSATQTLNGGPQHF.

This rearrangement joins TRBV29-1 to TRBJ2-7; 7 bases fit TRBD2. In germline, CDR1 is SQVTM, CDR2 ANQGSEA. The CDR3 contains 14 residues. Trimming cost V 5 bases and J 6 bases; bases outside gene matches: 13. The CDR3 nucleotides are TGCAGCGTTTTCACCCCCGGGGGGTCGGCCGAGCAGTACTTC. It translates to CSVFTPGGSAEQYF.

The V call is TRBV19, the J call TRBJ2-1, with a tentative D call TRBD2 (6 bases). The CDR3 has 14 amino acids. V lost 8 bases and J lost 8, with 19 bases in between. Germline CDR1 and CDR2: LNHDA and SQIVND (reference sequence). As DNA, the CDR3 is TGTGCCAGTCACGGGGACCCGCCGGGGGATGAGCAGTTCTTC. This sequence encodes CASHGDPPGDEQFF.

This clone was seen once. The chain recombines TRBV24-1 with TRBJ2-3; D possibly corresponds to TRBD1 (6 bases). Trimming shortened V by 7 bases and J by 2 bases, and 21 bases separated the two germline ends. The CDR3 is 17 residues long. Germline-derived CDR1 and CDR2 are KGHDR and SFDVKD. The CDR3 protein is CATSRGTQALNTDTQYF. In DNA, the CDR3 is TGTGCCACCAGCCGAGGGACACAAGCTCTGAACACAGATACGCAGTATTTT.

This chain joins TRBV28 and TRBJ2-2, with D possibly matching TRBD1 (7 bases). Per the germline V gene, CDR1 is MDHEN and CDR2 is SYDVKM. V was shortened by 6 bases and J by 5 bases, with 16 bases between the two germline ends. CDR3 length equals 15 residues. The CDR3 here is CASRRQGGFTGELFF. The CDR3 DNA is TGTGCCAGCAGAAGGCAGGGGGGATTTACCGGGGAGCTGTTTTTT.

The J gene is TRBJ1-2, the V gene TRBV28, with D perhaps TRBD1 (5 bases). Germline V gene data show CDR1 as MDHEN and CDR2 as SYDVKM. V was pared by 2 bases and J by 2 bases, with 6 bases between. The CDR3 covers 13 residues. CDR3 in DNA: TGTGCCAGCAGTTTAAGGGGAAACTATGGCTACACCTTC. This gives the protein CASSLRGNYGYTF.

This clone was detected once. This rearrangement joins TRBV6-4 to TRBJ1-1; D not resolved. The CDR3 runs 13 residues. V was shortened by 4 bases and J by 1 base, with 7 bases between the two germline ends. Germline assignment: CDR1 MRHNA and CDR2 SNTAGT. For the CDR3, the DNA is TGTGCCAGCAGTGTACAGACGAACACTGAAGCTTTCTTT. This gives the protein CASSVQTNTEAFF.

In this sample, this clone turned up once. The rearrangement links TRBV5-1 to TRBJ2-3; TRBD1 agrees at 10 bases. CDR3 length: 16 residues. The junction had 4 bases not matched to a gene; V was cut back by 1 base and J by 2 bases. Germline assignment: CDR1 SGHRS and CDR2 YFSETQ. This CDR3 reads CASSLLGQGVTDTQYF. The CDR3 DNA is TGCGCCAGCAGCTTGCTAGGACAGGGGGTCACAGATACGCAGTATTTT. The complete variable domain, with remaining parts taken from reference TRBV5-1 and TRBJ2-3, reads KAGVTQTPRYLIKTRGQQVTLSCSPISGHRSVSWYQQTPGQGLQFLFEYFSETQRNKGNFPGRFSGRQFSNSRSEMNVSTLELGDSALYLCASSLLGQGVTDTQYFGPGTRLTVL.

The V and J genes are TRBV6-5 and TRBJ2-6; TRBD1 is a possible D gene (5 bases). The CDR3 loop spans 13 amino acids. Deletions cut 7 bases from V and 6 bases from J, with 10 bases between. CDR1 and CDR2 (germline): MNHEY, SVGAGI. CDR3 residues: CASTRGPANVLTF. CDR3 sequence (DNA): TGTGCCAGCACAAGGGGCCCGGCCAACGTCCTGACTTTC.

The V call is TRBV4-1, the J call TRBJ2-3; D perhaps matches TRBD2 (7 bases). The V and J ends lost 0 bases and 2 bases respectively, with 15 bases between them. The germline V gene encodes CDR1 MGHRA and CDR2 YSYEKL. This CDR3 region has 17 residues. For the CDR3, the DNA is TGCGCCAGCAGCCAAGAGTGGGGGGGCAGCAACACAGATACGCAGTATTTT. It specifies CASSQEWGGSNTDTQYF.

This rearrangement joins TRBV27 to TRBJ1-5; D might be TRBD1 (5 bases). CDR1 is MNHEY and CDR2 is SMNVEV in the germline V gene (reference sequence). V gave up 4 bases and J gave up 7 bases, with 23 bases separating them. The CDR3 consists of 17 residues. CDR3 sequence: CASSSTAPMGRGQPQHF. CDR3 in DNA: TGTGCCAGCAGTTCCACGGCCCCCATGGGTCGGGGGCAGCCCCAGCATTTT.

The rearrangement joins TRBV29-1 to TRBJ2-1; TRBD2 aligns across 9 bases. V shed 0 bases, J shed 5 bases, and the junction held 8 bases outside the gene matches. The CDR3 is 16 amino acids. Germline values: CDR1 SQVTM, CDR2 ANQGSEA. The CDR3 region has the DNA TGCAGCGTTGAAGATTGGGCGGGAGGGTTGGACAATGAGCAGTTCTTC. It translates to CSVEDWAGGLDNEQFF.

Here the CDR3 reads CASSYSPSGYEQYF. In DNA, the CDR3 is TGTGCCAGCAGTTACTCACCTAGCGGCTACGAGCAGTACTTC. The chain has TRBV6-5 and TRBJ2-7; 7 nucleotides match TRBD2. The V segment lost 0 bases and the J segment 3 bases; nucleotides outside the gene matches: 2. CDR1 MNHEY and CDR2 SVGAGI come from the germline V gene. CDR3 length: 14 residues.

In this sample, this clone turned up once. The chain combines TRBV6-5 with TRBJ1-1, with 7 bases identical to TRBD1. The CDR3 is 12 residues long. The V segment lost 3 bases and the J segment 7 bases; nucleotides outside the gene matches: 2. Germline CDR1 is MNHEY and CDR2 is SVGAGI. As DNA, the CDR3 is TGTGCCAGCAGTTATCGGGACAGTGAAGCTTTCTTT. It specifies CASSYRDSEAFF.

The rearrangement uses TRBV5-4 and TRBJ1-2; TRBD1 agrees at 8 bases. The CDR3 is made up of 15 amino acids. V gave up 5 bases and J gave up 6 bases; unmatched junction bases: 12. The germline CDR1 and CDR2 sequences are SGHNT and YYREEE (reference sequence). CDR3 sequence (DNA): TGTGCCAGCAGTTACCGGACAGGGTCGGGAGATGGCTACACCTTC. It yields the protein CASSYRTGSGDGYTF.

The chain links TRBV3-1 (or the pseudogene TRBV3-2) to TRBJ2-2, with D hard to call. This CDR3 region has 13 residues. The germline V and J ends were trimmed by 4 bases and 7 bases, with 10 bases remaining between them. The germline gives CDR1 LGHDT, CDR2 YNNKEL (reference sequence). CDR3 loop: CASSLLFGGELFF. CDR3 nucleotides: TGTGCCAGCAGCCTACTTTTTGGCGGGGAGCTGTTTTTT.